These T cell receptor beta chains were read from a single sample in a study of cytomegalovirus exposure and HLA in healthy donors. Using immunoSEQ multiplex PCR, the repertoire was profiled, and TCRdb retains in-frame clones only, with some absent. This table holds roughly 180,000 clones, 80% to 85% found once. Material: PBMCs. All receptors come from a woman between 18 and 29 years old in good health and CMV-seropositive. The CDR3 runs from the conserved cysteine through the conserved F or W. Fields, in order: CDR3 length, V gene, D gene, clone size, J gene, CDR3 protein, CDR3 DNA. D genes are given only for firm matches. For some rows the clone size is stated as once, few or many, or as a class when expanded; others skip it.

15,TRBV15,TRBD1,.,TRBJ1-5,CATSNRGQGDQPQHF,TGTGCCACCAGCAACCGCGGACAGGGGGATCAGCCCCAGCATTTT
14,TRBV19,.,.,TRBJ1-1,CASTAGQQNTEAFF,TGTGCCAGTACCGCAGGACAGCAGAACACTGAAGCTTTCTTT
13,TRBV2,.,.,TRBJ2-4,CASSEGPENIQYF,TGTGCCAGCAGTGAGGGGCCGGAAAACATTCAGTACTTC
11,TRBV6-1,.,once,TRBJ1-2,CASTSNYGYTF,TGTGCCAGCACGAGCAACTATGGCTACACCTTC
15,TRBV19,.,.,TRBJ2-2,CASSILQANTGELFF,TGTGCCAGTAGTATATTACAGGCTAACACCGGGGAGCTGTTTTTT
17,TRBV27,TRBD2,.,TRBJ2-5,CASSRLAGGTFEETQYF,TGTGCCAGCAGCCGACTAGCGGGGGGGACGTTCGAAGAGACCCAGTACTTC
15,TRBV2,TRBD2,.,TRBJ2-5,CASRATSGGEETQYF,TGTGCCAGCAGAGCGACTAGCGGGGGGGAAGAGACCCAGTACTTC
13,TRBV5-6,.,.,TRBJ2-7,CASSFSLVYEQYF,TGTGCCAGCAGCTTTAGCCTCGTCTACGAGCAGTACTTC
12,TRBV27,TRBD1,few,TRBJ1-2,CASSHGQGRVSF,TGTGCCAGCAGTCATGGACAGGGCCGTGTCTCCTTC
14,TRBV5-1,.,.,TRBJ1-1,CASSQGTSNTEAFF,TGCGCCAGCAGCCAGGGGACGTCGAACACTGAAGCTTTCTTT
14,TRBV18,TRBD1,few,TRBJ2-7,CASSPFDRGREQYF,TGTGCCAGCTCACCCTTCGACAGGGGCCGCGAGCAGTACTTC
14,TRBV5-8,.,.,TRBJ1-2,CASSLVGVGYGYTF,TGTGCCAGCAGCTTGGTGGGAGTCGGCTATGGCTACACCTTC
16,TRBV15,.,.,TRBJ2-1,CATSRDAGGIVNEQFF,TGTGCCACCAGCAGAGATGCAGGGGGGATAGTCAATGAGCAGTTCTTC
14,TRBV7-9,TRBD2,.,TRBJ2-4,CASSLGLAGGIQYF,TGTGCCAGCAGCTTAGGCCTAGCGGGGGGAATTCAGTACTTC
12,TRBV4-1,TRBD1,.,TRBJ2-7,CASSFGQGEQYF,TGCGCCAGCAGCTTCGGACAGGGCGAGCAGTACTTC
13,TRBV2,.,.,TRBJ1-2,CASSDQVNYGYTF,TGTGCCAGCAGCGATCAGGTTAACTATGGCTACACCTTC
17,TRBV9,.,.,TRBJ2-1,CASSVGGGASSYNEQFF,TGTGCCAGCAGCGTAGGTGGGGGGGCATCCTCCTACAATGAGCAGTTCTTC
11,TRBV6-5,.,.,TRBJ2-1,CASTGVNEQFF,TGTGCCAGCACCGGAGTAAATGAGCAGTTCTTC
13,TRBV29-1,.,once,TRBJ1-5,CSVVIQNNQPQHF,TGCAGCGTTGTAATACAGAATAATCAGCCCCAGCATTTT
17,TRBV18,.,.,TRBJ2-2,CASSPLGSPGNTGELFF,TGTGCCAGCTCACCACTCGGATCCCCAGGGAACACCGGGGAGCTGTTTTTT
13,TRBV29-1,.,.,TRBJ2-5,CSVEGLWGETQYF,TGCAGCGTTGAAGGACTTTGGGGCGAGACCCAGTACTTC
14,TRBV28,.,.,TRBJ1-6,CASISGQNNSPLHF,TGTGCCAGCATTTCTGGGCAAAACAATTCACCCCTCCACTTT
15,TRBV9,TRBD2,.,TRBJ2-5,CASSVVAGGQETQYF,TGTGCCAGCAGCGTAGTAGCGGGGGGCCAAGAGACCCAGTACTTC
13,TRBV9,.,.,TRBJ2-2,CASRDSYTGELFF,TGTGCCAGCAGAGACAGCTATACCGGGGAGCTGTTTTTT
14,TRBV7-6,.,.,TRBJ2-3,CASSSRAETDTQYF,TGTGCCAGCAGCTCGAGGGCGGAGACAGATACGCAGTATTTT
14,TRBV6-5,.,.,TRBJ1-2,CASRSPGGNYGYTF,TGTGCCAGCAGATCCCCGGGAGGGAACTATGGCTACACCTTC
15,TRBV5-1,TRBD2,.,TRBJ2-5,CASSIGTSAEETQYF,TGCGCCAGCAGCATCGGGACTAGCGCCGAAGAGACCCAGTACTTC
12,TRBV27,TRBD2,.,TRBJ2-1,CASSQGLALTFF,TGTGCCAGCAGTCAAGGACTAGCTCTTACTTTCTTC
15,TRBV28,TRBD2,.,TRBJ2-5,CASSFGGGAGETQYF,TGTGCCAGCAGTTTCGGCGGGGGGGCCGGAGAGACCCAGTACTTC
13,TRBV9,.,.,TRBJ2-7,CASSVDLLKEQYF,TGTGCCAGCAGCGTAGACCTTCTAAAAGAGCAGTACTTC
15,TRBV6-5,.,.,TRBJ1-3,CASSYRGSSGNTIYF,TGTGCCAGCAGTTACAGGGGGAGCTCTGGAAACACCATATATTTT
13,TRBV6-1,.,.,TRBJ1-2,CASFLLGGVLYTF,TGTGCCAGCTTCTTACTGGGGGGGGTTCTCTACACCTTC
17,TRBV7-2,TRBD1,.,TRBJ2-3,CASSLAGGQGGADTQYF,TGTGCCAGCAGCTTAGCCGGGGGACAGGGGGGGGCAGATACGCAGTATTTT
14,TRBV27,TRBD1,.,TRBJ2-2,CASYTRQGTGELFF,TGTGCCAGCTACACAAGACAGGGTACCGGGGAGCTGTTTTTT
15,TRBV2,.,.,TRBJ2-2,CASSRGHPGIGELFF,TGTGCCAGCAGTAGAGGACACCCAGGCATTGGGGAGCTGTTTTTT
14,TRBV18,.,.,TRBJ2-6,CASLGSSGANVLTF,TGTGCCAGCTTGGGGAGCTCTGGGGCCAACGTCCTGACTTTC
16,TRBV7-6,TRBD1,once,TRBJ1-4,CASSLHPTGGGEKLFF,TGTGCCAGCAGCTTACATCCCACAGGGGGTGGCGAAAAACTGTTTTTT
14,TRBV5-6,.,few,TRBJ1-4,CASSQTAANEKLFF,TGTGCCAGCAGCCAGACAGCCGCTAATGAAAAACTGTTTTTT
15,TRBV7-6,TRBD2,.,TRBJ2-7,CASSLWTSGGNEQYF,TGTGCCAGCAGCCTTTGGACTAGCGGGGGTAACGAGCAGTACTTC
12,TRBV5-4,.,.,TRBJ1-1,CASSLRGTEAFF,TGTGCCAGCAGCTTACGGGGCACTGAAGCTTTCTTT
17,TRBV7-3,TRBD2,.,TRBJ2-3,CASSSGLAGGSTDTQYF,TGTGCCAGCAGCTCGGGTCTAGCGGGGGGTAGCACAGATACGCAGTATTTT
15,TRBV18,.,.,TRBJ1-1,CASSPFGQGYTEAFF,TGTGCCAGCTCACCATTCGGCCAGGGGTACACTGAAGCTTTCTTT
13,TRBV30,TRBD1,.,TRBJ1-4,CAWSDRGDEKLFF,TGTGCCTGGAGTGACAGGGGAGACGAAAAACTGTTTTTT
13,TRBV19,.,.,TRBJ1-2,CASSITLGGGYTF,TGTGCCAGTAGTATAACTCTTGGAGGCGGCTACACCTTC
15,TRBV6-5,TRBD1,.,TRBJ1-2,CASSSTPGGNYGYTF,TGTGCCAGCAGTTCCACTCCAGGGGGAAACTATGGCTACACCTTC
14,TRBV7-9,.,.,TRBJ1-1,CASSPWGPNTEAFF,TGTGCCAGCAGCCCGTGGGGCCCGAACACTGAAGCTTTCTTT